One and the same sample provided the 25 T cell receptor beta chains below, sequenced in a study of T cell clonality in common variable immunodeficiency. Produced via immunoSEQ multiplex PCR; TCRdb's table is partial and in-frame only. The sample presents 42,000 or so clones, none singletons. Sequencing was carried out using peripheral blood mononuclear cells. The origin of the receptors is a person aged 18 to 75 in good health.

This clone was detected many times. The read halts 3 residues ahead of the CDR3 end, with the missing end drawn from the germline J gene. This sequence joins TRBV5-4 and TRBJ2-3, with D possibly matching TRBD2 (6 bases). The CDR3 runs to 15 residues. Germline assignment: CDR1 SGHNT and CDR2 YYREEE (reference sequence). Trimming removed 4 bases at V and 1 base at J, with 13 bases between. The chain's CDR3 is CASSGAEGRTDTQYF. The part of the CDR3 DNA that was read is TGTGCCAGCAGCGGGGCGGAGGGCCGCACAGATACG.

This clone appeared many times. CDR3 region: CASSLGTSGVNEQFF. CDR3 bases read: TGTGCCAGCAGCTTGGGGACTAGCGGGGTCAATGAG. The rearrangement uses TRBV5-6 and TRBJ2-1, with TRBD2 matching 12 bases. With the read ending 3 residues before the CDR3 end, the germline J gene is used to fill in that end. The J segment lost 6 bases and the V segment lost 0 bases, leaving 1 base of the junction unmatched. The CDR3 is 15 amino acids. Germline V gene sequence: CDR1 SGHDT, CDR2 YYEEEE.

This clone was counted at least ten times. The CDR3 spells CAISEWGGDTTDTQYF. The covered CDR3 bases are TGTGCCATCAGTGAGTGGGGAGGGGACACCACAGATACG. The V gene is TRBV10-3, the J gene TRBJ2-3; a weak D match, TRBD2 (7 bases). The read ends 3 residues early relative to the CDR3; the germline J gene fills the gap. Per the germline V gene, CDR1 is ENHRY and CDR2 is SYGVKD. The CDR3 loop spans 16 amino acids. V lost 1 base and J lost 2, with 13 bases in between.

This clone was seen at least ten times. This CDR3 is CAISAGRRGYNSPLHF. CDR3 DNA, as far as it was read: TGTGCCATCAGTGCCGGTCGCAGGGGCTATAATTCACCC. The chain carries TRBV10-3 and TRBJ1-6, with D tentatively TRBD1 (6 bases). The read stops 3 residues short of the end of the CDR3; the missing end is completed from the germline J gene. CDR3 length: 16 amino acids. CDR1 is ENHRY, CDR2 SYGVKD, per germline. V lost 4 bases to trimming and J lost 3 bases, with 13 bases between them.

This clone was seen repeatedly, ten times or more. The sequenced CDR3 bases are TGTGCCAGGGATCATAGCGGGAGCGGGGACGAG. Its protein is CARDHSGSGDE. The whole CDR3 reads CARDHSGSGDEQYF. This chain links TRBV19 with TRBJ2-7, with TRBD2 matching 9 bases. The read ends 3 residues shy of where the CDR3 ends; the end is completed using the germline J gene. Losses at the gene ends were 9 bases for V and 5 bases for J; bases not matched to a gene: 11. This CDR3 has 14 residues. Germline V CDR1 and CDR2: LNHDA, SQIVND (reference sequence).

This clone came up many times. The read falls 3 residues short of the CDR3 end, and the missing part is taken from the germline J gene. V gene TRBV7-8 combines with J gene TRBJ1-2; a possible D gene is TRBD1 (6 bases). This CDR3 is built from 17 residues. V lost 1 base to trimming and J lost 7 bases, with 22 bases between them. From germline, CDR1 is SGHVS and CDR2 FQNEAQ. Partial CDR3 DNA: TGTGCCAGCAGCTTAGAGGGAATGGGTAGGGGGTGGAGTGGC. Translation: CASSLEGMGRGWSG. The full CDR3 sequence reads CASSLEGMGRGWSGYTF.

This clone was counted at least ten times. CDR3 DNA, as far as it was read: TGCAGCGTTGAAACAGGGGCGGTAGGGGAGACC. This translates into CSVETGAVGET. The entire CDR3 sequence reads CSVETGAVGETQYF. This sequence joins TRBV29-1 and TRBJ2-5, with TRBD1 identical over 7 bases. The read ends 3 residues before the CDR3 terminus; that terminus is restored from the germline J gene. The germline V gene encodes CDR1 SQVTM and CDR2 ANQGSEA. Germline trimming cut 2 bases from V and 5 bases from J; bases unmatched to any gene: 8. The CDR3 extends over 14 amino acids.

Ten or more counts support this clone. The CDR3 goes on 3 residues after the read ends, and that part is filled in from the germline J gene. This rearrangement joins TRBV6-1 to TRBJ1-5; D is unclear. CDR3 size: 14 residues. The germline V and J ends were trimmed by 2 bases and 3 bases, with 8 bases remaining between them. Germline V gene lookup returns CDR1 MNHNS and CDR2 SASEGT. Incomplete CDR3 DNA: TGTGCCAGCAGTGAACTGGCGGCCAATCAGCCC. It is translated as CASSELAANQP. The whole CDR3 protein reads CASSELAANQPQHF.

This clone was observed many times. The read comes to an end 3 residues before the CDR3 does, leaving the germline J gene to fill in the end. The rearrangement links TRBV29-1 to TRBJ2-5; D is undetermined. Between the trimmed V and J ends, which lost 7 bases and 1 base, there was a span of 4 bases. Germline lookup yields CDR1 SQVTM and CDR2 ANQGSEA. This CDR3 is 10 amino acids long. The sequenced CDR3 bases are TGCAGCGGCAGCCAAGAGACC. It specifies CSGSQET. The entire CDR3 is CSGSQETQYF.

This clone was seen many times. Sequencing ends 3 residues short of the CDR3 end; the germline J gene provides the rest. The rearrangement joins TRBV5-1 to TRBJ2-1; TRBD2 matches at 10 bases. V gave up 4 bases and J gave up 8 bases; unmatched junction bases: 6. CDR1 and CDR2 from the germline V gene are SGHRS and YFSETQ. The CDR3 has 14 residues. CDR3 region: CASSVSGRADEQFF. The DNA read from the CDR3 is TGCGCCAGCAGCGTCAGCGGGAGGGCCGATGAG.

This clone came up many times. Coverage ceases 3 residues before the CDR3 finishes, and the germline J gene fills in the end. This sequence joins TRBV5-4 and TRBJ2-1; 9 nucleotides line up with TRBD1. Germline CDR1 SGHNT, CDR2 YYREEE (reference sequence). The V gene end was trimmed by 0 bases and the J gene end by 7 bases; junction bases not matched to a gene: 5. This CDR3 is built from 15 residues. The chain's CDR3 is CASSLAMGQGNEQFF. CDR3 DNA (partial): TGTGCCAGCAGCTTGGCCATGGGACAGGGTAATGAG.

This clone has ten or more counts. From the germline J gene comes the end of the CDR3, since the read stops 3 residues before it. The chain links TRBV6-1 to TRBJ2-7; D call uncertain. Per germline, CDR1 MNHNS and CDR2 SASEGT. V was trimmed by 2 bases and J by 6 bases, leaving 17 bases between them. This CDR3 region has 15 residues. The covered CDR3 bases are TGTGCCAGCAGTGAAACTGCTAGAAGTCCTCTCGAG. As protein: CASSETARSPLE. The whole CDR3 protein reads CASSETARSPLEQYF.

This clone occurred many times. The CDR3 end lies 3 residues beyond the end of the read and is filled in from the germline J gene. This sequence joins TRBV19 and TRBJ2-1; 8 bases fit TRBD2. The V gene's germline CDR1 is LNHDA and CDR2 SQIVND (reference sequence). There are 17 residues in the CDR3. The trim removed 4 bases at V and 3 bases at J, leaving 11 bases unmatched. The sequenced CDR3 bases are TGTGCCAGTAGTACGGGAGGACTAGCAGCGAACTACAATGAG. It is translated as CASSTGGLAANYNE. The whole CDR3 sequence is CASSTGGLAANYNEQFF.

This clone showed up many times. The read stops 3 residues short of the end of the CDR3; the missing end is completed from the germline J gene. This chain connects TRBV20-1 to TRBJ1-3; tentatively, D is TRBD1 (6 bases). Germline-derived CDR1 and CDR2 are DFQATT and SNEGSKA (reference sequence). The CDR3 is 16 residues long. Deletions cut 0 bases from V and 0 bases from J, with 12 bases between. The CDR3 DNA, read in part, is TGCAGTGCTAGAGATCTCGGCAGGGGCTCTGGAAACACC. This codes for CSARDLGRGSGNT. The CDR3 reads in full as CSARDLGRGSGNTIYF.

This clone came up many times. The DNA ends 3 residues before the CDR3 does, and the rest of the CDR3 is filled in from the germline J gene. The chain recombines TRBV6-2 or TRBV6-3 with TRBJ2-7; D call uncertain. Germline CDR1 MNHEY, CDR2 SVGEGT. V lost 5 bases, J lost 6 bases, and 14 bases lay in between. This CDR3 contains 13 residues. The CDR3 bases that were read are TGTGCCAGCAGTCGCAGGCCTGAGCTCGAG. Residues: CASSRRPELE. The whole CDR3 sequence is CASSRRPELEQYF.

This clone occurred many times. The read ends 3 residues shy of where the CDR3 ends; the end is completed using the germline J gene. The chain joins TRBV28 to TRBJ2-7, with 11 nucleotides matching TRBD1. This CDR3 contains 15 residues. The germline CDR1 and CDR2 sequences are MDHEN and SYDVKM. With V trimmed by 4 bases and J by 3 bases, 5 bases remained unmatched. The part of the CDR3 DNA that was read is TGTGCCAGCAGTTCAGGACAGGGGGCTCGCTACGAG. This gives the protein CASSSGQGARYE. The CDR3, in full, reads CASSSGQGARYEQYF.

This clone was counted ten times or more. The part of the CDR3 DNA that was read is TGTGCCAGCAGTTTTCGGGGGAGTGGGAACACTGAA. It yields the protein CASSFRGSGNTE. The whole CDR3 region reads CASSFRGSGNTEAFF. The chain uses TRBV28 and TRBJ1-1, with D tentatively TRBD1 (5 bases). The CDR3 end is not reached by the read, which stops 3 residues before it; the germline J gene fills it in. Germline V gene lookup returns CDR1 MDHEN and CDR2 SYDVKM. With 3 bases removed from V and 1 base from J, the gap between germline ends came to 12 bases. This CDR3 comprises 15 residues.

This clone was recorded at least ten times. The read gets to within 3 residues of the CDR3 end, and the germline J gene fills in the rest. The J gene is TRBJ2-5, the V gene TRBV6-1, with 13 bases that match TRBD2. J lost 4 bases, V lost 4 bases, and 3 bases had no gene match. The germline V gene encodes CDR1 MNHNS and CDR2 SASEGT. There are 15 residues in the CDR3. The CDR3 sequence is CASSGTSGSPETQYF. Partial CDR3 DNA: TGTGCCAGCAGTGGGACTAGCGGGAGTCCAGAGACC.

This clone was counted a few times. The covered CDR3 bases are TGCGCCAGTTACGAGGGGGTTCAAGAGACC. It is translated as CASYEGVQET. The complete CDR3 sequence is CASYEGVQETQYF. The V call is TRBV10-2, the J call TRBJ2-5, with D possibly being TRBD1 (6 bases). The read gets to within 3 residues of the CDR3 end, and the germline J gene fills in the rest. V dropped 9 bases and J dropped 2 bases, with 13 bases sitting between them. This CDR3 comprises 13 residues. Germline CDR1 and CDR2: WSHSY and SAAADI.

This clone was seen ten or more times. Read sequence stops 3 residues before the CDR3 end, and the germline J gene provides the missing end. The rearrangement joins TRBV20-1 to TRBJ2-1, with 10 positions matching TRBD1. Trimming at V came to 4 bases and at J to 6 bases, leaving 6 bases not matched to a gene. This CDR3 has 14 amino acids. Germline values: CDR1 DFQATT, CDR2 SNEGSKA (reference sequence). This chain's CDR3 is CSATRDRGPNEQFF. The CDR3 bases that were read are TGCAGTGCTACTCGGGACAGGGGTCCCAATGAG.

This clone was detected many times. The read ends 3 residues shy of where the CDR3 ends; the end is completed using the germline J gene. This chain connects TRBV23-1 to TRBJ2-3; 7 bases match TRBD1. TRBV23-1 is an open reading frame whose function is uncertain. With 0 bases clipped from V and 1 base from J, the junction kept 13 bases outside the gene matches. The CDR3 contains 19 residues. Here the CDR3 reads CASSQSPPSKGARTDTQYF. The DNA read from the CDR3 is TGCGCCAGCAGTCAATCCCCACCGAGTAAGGGGGCGCGCACAGATACG.

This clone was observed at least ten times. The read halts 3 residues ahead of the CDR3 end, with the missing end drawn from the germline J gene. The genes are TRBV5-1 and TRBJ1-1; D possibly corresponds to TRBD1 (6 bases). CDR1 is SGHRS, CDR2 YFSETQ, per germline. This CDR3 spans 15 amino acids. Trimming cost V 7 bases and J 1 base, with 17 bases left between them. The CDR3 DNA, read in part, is TGCGCCAGCGAAAGGGGGGGGCGGACGAACACTGAA. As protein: CASERGGRTNTE. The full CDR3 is CASERGGRTNTEAFF.

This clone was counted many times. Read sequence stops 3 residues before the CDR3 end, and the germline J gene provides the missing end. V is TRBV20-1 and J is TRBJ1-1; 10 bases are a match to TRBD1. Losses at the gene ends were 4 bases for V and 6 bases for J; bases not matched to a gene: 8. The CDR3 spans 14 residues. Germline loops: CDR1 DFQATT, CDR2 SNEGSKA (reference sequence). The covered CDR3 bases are TGCAGTGCTACCCGGGACAGGGGAAAATCTGAA. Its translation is CSATRDRGKSE. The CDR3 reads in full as CSATRDRGKSEAFF.

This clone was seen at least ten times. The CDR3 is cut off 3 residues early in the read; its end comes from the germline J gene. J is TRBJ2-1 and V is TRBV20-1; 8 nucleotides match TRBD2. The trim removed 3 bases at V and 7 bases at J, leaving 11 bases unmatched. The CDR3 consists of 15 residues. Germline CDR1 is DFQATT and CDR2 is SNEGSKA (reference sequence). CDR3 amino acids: CSASTTERERNEQFF. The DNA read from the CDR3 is TGCAGTGCTAGCACGACTGAGCGGGAGAGGAATGAG.

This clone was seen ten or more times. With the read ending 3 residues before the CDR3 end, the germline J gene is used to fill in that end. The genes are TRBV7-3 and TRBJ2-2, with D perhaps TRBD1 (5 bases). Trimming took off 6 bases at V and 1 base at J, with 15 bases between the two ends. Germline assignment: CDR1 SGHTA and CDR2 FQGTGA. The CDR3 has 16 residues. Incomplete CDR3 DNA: TGTGCCAGCAGACGAGACCCAGGGTTGAACACCGGGGAG. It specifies CASRRDPGLNTGE. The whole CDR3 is CASRRDPGLNTGELFF.